This T cell receptor (beta chain) was documented in a study of CD4 and CD8 cells across lung adenocarcinoma regions. This clonotype was counted a single time. TCRdb analysed the PCR reads with MiXCR anew, one entry per CDR3 protein. The sample has approximately 25,000 distinct CDR3 sequences; 53% are singletons. This CDR3 comprises 16 residues. Germline V lookup: CDR1 MNHNS, CDR2 SASEGT. Samples came from patients with localized non-small cell lung adenocarcinoma. The source of this sequence is a male donor with lung adenocarcinoma. The CD4 and CD8 labels of this study may be unreliable. Sequencing used CD8+ T cells from the center of a lung tumor. The chain combines TRBV6-1 with TRBJ2-3; perhaps TRBD2 as D (6 bases). Gene TRBJ2-7 matches the end of the DNA better, so the J call may be wrong. This CDR3 is CASSEWRREVTDMQYF. CDR3 DNA sequence: TGTGCCAGCAGTGAATGGAGGCGGGAAGTCACAGACATGCAGTACTTC.